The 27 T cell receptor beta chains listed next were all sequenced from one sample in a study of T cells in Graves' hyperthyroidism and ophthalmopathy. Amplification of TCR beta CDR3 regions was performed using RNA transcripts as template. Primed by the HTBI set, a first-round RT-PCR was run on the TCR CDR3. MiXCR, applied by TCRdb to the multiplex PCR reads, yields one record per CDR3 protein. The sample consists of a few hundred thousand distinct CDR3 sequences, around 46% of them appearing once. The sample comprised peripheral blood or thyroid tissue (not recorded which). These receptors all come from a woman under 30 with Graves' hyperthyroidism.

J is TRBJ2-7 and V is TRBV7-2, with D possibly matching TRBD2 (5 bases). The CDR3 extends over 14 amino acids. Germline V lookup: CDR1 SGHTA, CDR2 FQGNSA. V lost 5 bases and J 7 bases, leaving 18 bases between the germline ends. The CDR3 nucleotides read TGTGCCAGCAGCCACGCGGGCTCCTACAATGAGCAGTACTTC. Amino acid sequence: CASSHAGSYNEQYF.

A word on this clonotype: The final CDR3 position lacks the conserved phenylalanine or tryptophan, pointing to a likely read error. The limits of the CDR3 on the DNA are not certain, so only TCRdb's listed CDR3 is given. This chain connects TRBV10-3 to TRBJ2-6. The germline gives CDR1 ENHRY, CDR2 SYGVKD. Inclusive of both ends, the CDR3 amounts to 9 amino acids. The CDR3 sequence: CAISERITN.

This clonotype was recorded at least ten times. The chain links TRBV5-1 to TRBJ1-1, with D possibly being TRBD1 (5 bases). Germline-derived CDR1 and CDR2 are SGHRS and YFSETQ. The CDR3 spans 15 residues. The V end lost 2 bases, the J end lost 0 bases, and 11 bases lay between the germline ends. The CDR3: CASSLRRGVNTEAFF. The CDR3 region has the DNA TGCGCCAGCAGCTTACGCAGAGGGGTGAACACTGAAGCTTTCTTT. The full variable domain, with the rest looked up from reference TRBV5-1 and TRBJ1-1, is KAGVTQTPRYLIKTRGQQVTLSCSPISGHRSVSWYQQTPGQGLQFLFEYFSETQRNKGNFPGRFSGRQFSNSRSEMNVSTLELGDSALYLCASSLRRGVNTEAFFGQGTRLTVV.

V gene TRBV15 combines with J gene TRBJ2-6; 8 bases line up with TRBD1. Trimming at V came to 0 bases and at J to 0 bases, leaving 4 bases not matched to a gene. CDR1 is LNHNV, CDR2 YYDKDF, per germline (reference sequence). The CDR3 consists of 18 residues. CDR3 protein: CATSRDRGRNSGANVLTF. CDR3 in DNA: TGTGCCACCAGCAGAGACAGGGGGCGAAACTCTGGGGCCAACGTCCTGACTTTC.

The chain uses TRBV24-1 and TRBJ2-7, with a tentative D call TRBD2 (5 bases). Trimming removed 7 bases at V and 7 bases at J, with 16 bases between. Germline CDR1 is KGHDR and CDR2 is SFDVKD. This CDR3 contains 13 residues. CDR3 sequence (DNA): TGTGCCACCAGCAGCCGCCGGACTCGAGAGCAGTACTTC. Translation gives CATSSRRTREQYF.

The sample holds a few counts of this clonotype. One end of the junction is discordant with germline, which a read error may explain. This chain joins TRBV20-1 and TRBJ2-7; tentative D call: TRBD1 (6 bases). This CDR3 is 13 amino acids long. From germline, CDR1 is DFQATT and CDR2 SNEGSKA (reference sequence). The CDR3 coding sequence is TGCAGTGCTAGAGATAGGGGCAGGGGTGAAAGGAACTTC. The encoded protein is CSARDRGRGERNF.

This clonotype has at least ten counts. The chain's CDR3 is CASSLGTGDRYEQYF. CDR3 DNA sequence: TGTGCCAGCAGCTTAGGTACGGGAGACCGGTACGAGCAGTACTTC. The V gene is TRBV13, the J gene TRBJ2-7, with a weak D call TRBD2 (6 bases). V was cut by 0 bases and J by 4 bases, with 13 bases left in between. The CDR3 runs 15 residues. The germline gives CDR1 PRHDT, CDR2 FYEKMQ (reference sequence). The full variable domain, with the rest looked up from reference TRBV13 and TRBJ2-7, is AAGVIQSPRHLIKEKRETATLKCYPIPRHDTVYWYQQGPGQDPQFLISFYEKMQSDKGSIPDRFSAQQFSDYHSELNMSSLELGDSALYFCASSLGTGDRYEQYFGPGTRLTVT.

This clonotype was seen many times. CDR3 sequence: CASREGQGETQYF. Here the CDR3 DNA reads TGTGCCAGCAGAGAAGGACAGGGAGAGACCCAGTACTTC. This chain connects TRBV27 to TRBJ2-5; 8 bases line up with TRBD1. The CDR3 consists of 13 residues. V lost 6 bases and J lost 4; bases outside the gene matches: 4. The germline gives CDR1 MNHEY, CDR2 SMNVEV (reference sequence).

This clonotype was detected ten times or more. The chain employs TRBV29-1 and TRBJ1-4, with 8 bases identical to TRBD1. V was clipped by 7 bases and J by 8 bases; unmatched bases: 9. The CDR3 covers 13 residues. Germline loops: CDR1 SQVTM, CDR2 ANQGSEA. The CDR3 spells CSATTGAEEKLFF. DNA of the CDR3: TGCAGCGCTACGACAGGGGCAGAGGAAAAACTGTTTTTT.

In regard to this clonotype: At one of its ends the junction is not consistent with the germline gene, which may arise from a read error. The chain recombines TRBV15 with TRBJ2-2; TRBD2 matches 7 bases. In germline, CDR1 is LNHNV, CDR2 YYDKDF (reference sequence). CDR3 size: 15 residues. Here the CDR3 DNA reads TGTGCCACCAGCACAAGCGGGACGTCCTACAATGAGCAGTTTTTT. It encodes CATSTSGTSYNEQFF.

For the CDR3, the DNA is TGCAGCGTCCTGGCTAGCGCTTCCTCCTACGAGCATTTT. The encoded protein is CSVLASASSYEHF. The chain recombines TRBV29-1 with TRBJ1-5, with D unclear. The germline V gene encodes CDR1 SQVTM and CDR2 ANQGSEA. The CDR3 is 13 amino acids. Trimming took 6 bases from V and 14 from J, leaving 23 bases between them.

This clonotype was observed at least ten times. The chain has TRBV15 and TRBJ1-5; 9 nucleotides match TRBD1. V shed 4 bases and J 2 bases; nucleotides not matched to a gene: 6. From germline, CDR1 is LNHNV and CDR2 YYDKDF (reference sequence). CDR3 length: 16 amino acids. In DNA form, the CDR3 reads TGTGCCACCAGCACCGCGGGACAGGGTGGCAATCAGCCCCAGCATTTT. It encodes CATSTAGQGGNQPQHF.

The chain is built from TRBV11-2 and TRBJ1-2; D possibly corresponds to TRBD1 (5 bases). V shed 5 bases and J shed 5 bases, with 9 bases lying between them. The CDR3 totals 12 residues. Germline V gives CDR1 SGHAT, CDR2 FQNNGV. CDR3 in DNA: TGTGCCAGCAGCGGCAGGGTGTATGGCTACACCTTC. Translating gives CASSGRVYGYTF.

CDR3 amino acids: CATSRARQGSYEQYF. CDR3 bases: TGTGCCACCAGCAGAGCGAGACAGGGATCCTACGAGCAGTACTTC. This rearrangement joins TRBV15 to TRBJ2-7; 7 bases are a match to TRBD1. Germline V gives CDR1 LNHNV, CDR2 YYDKDF (reference sequence). The CDR3 totals 15 residues. V trimming: 1 base; J trimming: 1 base; junction bases outside the gene matches: 4.

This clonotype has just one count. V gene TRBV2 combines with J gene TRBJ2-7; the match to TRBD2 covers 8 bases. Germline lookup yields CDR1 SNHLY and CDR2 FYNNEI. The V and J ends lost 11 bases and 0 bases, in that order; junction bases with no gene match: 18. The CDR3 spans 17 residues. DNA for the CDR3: TGTGCCTGGAGACATGGAGGAGCGGGAGTCGGCTCCTACGAGCAGTACTTC. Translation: CAWRHGGAGVGSYEQYF.

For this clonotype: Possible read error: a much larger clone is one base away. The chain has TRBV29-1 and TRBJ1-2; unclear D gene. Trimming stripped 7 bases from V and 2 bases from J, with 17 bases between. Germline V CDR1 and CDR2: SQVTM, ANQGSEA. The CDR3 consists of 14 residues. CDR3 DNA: TGCAGCGCCGCCGGGGTAGCGGGAAACTATGGCTACACCTTC. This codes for CSAAGVAGNYGYTF.

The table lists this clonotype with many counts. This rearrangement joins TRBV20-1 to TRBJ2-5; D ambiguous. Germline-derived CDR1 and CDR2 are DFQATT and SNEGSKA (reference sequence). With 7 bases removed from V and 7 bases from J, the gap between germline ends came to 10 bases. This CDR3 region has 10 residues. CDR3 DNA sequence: TGCAGTGTTTTAGATGGGACCCAGTACTTC. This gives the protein CSVLDGTQYF.

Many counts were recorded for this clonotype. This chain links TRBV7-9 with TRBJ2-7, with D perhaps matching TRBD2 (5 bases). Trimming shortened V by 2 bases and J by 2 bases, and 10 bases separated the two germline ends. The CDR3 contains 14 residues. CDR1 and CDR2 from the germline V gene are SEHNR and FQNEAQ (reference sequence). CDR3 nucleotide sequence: TGTGCCAGCAGCTTATCGGGAATTACCTACGAGCAGTACTTC. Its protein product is CASSLSGITYEQYF.

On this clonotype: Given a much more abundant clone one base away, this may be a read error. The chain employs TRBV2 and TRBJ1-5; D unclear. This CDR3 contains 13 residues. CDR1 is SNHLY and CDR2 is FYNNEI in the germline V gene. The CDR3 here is CASSGGSNRPQHF. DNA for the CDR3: TGTGCCAGCAGTGGGGGATCCAATCGGCCCCAGCATTTT.

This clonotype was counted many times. DNA of the CDR3: TGTGCCAGCAGCGCCGACTATGGCTACACCTTC. Protein: CASSADYGYTF. The rearrangement links TRBV7-9 to TRBJ1-2; D is unresolved. Germline assignment: CDR1 SEHNR and CDR2 FQNEAQ (reference sequence). The germline V and J ends were trimmed by 5 bases and 3 bases, with 4 bases remaining between them. CDR3 length: 11 residues.

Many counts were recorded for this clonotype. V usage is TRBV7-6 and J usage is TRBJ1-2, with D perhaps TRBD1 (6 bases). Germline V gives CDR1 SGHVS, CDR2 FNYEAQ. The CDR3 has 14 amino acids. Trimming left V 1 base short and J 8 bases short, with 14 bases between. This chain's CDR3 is CASSLGVGARGYTF. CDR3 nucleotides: TGTGCCAGCAGCTTAGGGGTGGGGGCGAGGGGCTACACCTTC.

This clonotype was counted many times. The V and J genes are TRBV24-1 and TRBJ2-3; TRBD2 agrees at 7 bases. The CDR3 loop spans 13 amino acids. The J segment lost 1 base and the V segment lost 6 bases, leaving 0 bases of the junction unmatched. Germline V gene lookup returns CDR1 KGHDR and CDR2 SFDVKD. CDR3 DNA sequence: TGTGCCACCAGTACTAGCGGCACAGATACGCAGTATTTT. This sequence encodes CATSTSGTDTQYF.

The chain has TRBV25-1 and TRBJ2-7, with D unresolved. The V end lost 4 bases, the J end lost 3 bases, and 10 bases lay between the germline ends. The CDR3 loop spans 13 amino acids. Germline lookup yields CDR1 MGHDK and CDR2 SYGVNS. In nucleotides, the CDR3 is TGTGCCAGCAGTGCTTCGGACCTCTACGAGCAGTACTTC. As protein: CASSASDLYEQYF.

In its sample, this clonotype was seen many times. CDR3 DNA: TGTGCCAGCAGTGAACAGGATAGCAATCAGCCCCAGCATTTT. Translated, it gives CASSEQDSNQPQHF. The gene calls are TRBV7-3 and TRBJ1-5; TRBD1 might be the D (5 bases). The V gene lost 6 bases and the J gene lost 0 bases, with 9 bases spanning the gap. The CDR3 totals 14 residues. CDR1 SGHTA and CDR2 FQGTGA come from the germline V gene.

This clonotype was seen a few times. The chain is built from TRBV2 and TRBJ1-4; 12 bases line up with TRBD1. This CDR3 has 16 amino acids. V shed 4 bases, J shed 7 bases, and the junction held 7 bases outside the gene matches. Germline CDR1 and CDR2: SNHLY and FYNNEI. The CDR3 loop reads CASSVGTGGFLEKLFF. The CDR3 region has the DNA TGTGCCAGCAGTGTTGGGACAGGGGGCTTTCTTGAAAAACTGTTTTTT.

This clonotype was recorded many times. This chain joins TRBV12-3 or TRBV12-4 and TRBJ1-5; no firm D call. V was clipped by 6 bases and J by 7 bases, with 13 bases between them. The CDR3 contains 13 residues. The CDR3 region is CASSPGRIQPQHF. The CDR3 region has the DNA TGTGCCAGCAGCCCCGGACGTATACAGCCCCAGCATTTT.

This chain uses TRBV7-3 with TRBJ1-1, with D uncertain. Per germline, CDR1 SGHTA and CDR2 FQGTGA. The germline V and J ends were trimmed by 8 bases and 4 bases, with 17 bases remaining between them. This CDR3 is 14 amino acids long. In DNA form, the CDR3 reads TGTGCCAGCGGCCCTGACACCGGGAGCACTGAAGCTTTCTTT. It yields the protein CASGPDTGSTEAFF.